This T cell receptor beta chain was observed in a study of OX40 agonist ivuxolimab in advanced cancers. Background on the study: Patients enrolled in dose escalation were diagnosed with hepatocellular carcinoma, melanoma, renal cell or head and neck cancer.

The assay was immunoSEQ multiplex PCR, and TCRdb's table has in-frame clones only and misses some. The sample lists 50,000 to 65,000 clones, roughly 89% occurring once. The CDR3 has 12 residues. Per germline, CDR1 MDHEN and CDR2 SYDVKM. Trimming took off 6 bases at V and 7 bases at J, with 12 bases between the two ends. Here the sequenced sample was CD4+ or CD8+ T cells sorted from blood, taken in a trial of the OX40 agonist ivuxolimab. The gene calls are TRBV28 and TRBJ1-1; D might be TRBD1 (6 bases). The sequence derives from an adult with an advanced solid tumor such as melanoma, head and neck, liver or kidney cancer. The CDR3 sequence is CASRQTGGEAFF. The CDR3 nucleotides are TGTGCCAGCAGACAGACAGGAGGTGAAGCTTTCTTT.